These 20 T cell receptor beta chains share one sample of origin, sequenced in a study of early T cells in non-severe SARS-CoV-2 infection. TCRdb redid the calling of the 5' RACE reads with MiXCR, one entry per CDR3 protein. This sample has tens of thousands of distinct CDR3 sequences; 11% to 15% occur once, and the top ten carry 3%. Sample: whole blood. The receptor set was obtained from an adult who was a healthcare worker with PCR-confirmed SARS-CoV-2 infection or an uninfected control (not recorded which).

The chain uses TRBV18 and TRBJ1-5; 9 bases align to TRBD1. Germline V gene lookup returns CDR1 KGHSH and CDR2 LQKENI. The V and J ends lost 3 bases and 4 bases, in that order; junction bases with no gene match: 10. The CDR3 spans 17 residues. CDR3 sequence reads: CASSPLPGQGPNQPQHF. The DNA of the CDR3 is TGTGCCAGCTCACCTCTTCCGGGACAGGGACCGAATCAGCCCCAGCATTTT.

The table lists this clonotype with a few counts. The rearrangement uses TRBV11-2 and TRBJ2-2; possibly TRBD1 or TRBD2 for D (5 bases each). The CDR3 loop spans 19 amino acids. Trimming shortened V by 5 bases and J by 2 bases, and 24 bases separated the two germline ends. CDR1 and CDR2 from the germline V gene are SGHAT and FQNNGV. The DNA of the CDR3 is TGTGCCAGCAGCGATTACGGTTTTCGGGGCAGTTTAAACACCGGGGAGCTGTTTTTT. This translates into CASSDYGFRGSLNTGELFF.

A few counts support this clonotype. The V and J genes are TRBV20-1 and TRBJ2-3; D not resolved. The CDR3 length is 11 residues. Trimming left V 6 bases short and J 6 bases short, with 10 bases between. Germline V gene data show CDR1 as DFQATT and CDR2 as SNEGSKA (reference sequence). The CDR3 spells CSAADFDTQYF. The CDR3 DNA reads TGCAGTGCCGCCGACTTTGATACGCAGTATTTT.

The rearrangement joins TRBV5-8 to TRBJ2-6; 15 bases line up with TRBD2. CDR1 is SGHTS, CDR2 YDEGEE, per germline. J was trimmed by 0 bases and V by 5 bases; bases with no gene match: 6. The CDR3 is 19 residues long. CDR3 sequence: CASRGLAGGYDSGANVLTF. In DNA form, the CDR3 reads TGTGCCAGCAGGGGACTAGCGGGAGGCTACGACTCTGGGGCCAACGTCCTGACTTTC.

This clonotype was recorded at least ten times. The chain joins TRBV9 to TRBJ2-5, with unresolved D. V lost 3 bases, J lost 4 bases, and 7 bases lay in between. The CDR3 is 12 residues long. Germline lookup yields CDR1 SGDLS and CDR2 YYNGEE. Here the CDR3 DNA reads TGTGCCAGCAGCGGGAGCACAGAGACCCAGTACTTC. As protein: CASSGSTETQYF.

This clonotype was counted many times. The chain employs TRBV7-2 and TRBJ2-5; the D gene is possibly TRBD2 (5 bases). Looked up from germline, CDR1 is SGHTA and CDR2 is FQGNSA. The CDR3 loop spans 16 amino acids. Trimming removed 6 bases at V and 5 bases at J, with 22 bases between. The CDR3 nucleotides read TGTGCCAGCAGTCTGATAGGCGGGCGGGCGATTGAGACCCAGTACTTC. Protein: CASSLIGGRAIETQYF.

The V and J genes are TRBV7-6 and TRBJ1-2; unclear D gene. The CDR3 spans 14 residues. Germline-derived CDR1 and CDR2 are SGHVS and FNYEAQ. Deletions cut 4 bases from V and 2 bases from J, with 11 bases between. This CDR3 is CASSSDGENYGYTF. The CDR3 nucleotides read TGTGCCAGCAGCTCGGATGGGGAAAACTATGGCTACACCTTC.

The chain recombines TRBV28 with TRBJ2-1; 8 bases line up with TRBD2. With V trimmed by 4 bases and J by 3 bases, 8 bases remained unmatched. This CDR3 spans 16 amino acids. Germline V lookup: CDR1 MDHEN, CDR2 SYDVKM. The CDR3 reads CASSSMREEDYNEQFF. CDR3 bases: TGTGCCAGCAGTTCCATGCGGGAGGAAGACTACAATGAGCAGTTCTTC.

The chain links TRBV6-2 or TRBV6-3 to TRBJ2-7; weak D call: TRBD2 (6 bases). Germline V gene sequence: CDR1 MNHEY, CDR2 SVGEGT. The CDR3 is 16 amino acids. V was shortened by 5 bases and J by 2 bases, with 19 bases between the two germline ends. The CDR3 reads CASSRLGTSRAYEQYF. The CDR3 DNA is TGTGCCAGCAGTCGACTCGGAACTAGCAGAGCCTACGAGCAGTACTTC.

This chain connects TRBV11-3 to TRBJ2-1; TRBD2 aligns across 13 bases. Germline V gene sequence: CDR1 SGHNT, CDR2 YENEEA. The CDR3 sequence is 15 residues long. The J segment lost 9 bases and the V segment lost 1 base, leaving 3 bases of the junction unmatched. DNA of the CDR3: TGTGCCAGCAGCTTAGTCACTAGCGGGAGGGGTGAGCAGTTCTTC. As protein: CASSLVTSGRGEQFF.

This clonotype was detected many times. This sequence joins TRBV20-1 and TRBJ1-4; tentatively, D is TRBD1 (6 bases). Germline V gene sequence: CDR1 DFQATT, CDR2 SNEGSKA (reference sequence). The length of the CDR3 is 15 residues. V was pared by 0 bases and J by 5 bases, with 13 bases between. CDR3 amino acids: CSARDRGTSNEKLFF. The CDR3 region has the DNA TGCAGTGCTAGAGATCGAGGGACATCCAATGAAAAACTGTTTTTT.

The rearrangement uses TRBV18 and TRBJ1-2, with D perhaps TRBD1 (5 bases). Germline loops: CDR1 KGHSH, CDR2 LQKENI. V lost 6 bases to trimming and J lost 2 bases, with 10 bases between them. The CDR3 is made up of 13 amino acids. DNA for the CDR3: TGTGCCAGCTCGGTAGGGGACAACTATGGCTACACCTTC. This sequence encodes CASSVGDNYGYTF. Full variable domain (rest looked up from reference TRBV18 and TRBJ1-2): NAGVMQNPRHLVRRRGQEARLRCSPMKGHSHVYWYRQLPEEGLKFMVYLQKENIIDESGMPKERFSAEFPKEGPSILRIQQVVRGDSAAYFCASSVGDNYGYTFGSGTRLTVV.

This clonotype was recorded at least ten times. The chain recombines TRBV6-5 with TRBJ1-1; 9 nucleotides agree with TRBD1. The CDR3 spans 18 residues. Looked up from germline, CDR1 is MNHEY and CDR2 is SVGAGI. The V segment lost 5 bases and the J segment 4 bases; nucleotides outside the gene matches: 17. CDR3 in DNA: TGTGCCAGCAGTCCCGGATTTCCGGGACAGGGTCGCGGCACTGAAGCTTTCTTT. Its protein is CASSPGFPGQGRGTEAFF.

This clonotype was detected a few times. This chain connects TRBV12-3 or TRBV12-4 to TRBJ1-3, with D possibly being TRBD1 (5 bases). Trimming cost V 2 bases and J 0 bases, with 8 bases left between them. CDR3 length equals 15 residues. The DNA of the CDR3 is TGTGCCAGCAGTTTACACCAGGGCTCTGGAAACACCATATATTTT. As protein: CASSLHQGSGNTIYF.

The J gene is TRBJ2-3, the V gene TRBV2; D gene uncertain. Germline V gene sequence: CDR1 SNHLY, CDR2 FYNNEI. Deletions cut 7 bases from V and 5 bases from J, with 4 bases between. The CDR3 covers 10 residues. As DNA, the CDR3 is TGTGCCAGCAATTTAGATACGCAGTATTTT. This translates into CASNLDTQYF. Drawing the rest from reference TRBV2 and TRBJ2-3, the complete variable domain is EPEVTQTPSHQVTQMGQEVILRCVPISNHLYFYWYRQILGQKVEFLVSFYNNEISEKSEIFDDQFSVERPDGSNFTLKIRSTKLEDSAMYFCASNLDTQYFGPGTRLTVL.

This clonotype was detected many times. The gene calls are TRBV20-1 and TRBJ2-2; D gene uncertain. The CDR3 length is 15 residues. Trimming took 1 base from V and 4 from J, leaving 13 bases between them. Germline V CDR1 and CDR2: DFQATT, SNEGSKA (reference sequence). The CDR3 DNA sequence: TGCAGTGCTAGAGCCCGAAGACCGACCACCGGGGAGCTGTTTTTT. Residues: CSARARRPTTGELFF.

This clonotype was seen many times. The CDR3 DNA reads TGTGCCAGCAGCTTACTGGGCGGGAGGCTTGCCTACGAGCAGTACTTC. It specifies CASSLLGGRLAYEQYF. The chain couples TRBV7-9 to TRBJ2-7, with TRBD2 matching over 8 bases. V was pared by 2 bases and J by 2 bases, with 8 bases of the junction left unmatched. This CDR3 is built from 16 residues. Germline CDR1 SEHNR, CDR2 FQNEAQ (reference sequence).

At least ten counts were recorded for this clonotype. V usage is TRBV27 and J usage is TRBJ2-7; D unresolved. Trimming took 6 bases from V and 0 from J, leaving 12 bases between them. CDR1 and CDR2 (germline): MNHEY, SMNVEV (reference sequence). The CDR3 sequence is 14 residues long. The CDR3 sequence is CASSRYPSSYEQYF. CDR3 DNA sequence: TGTGCCAGCAGCCGATATCCCTCCTCCTACGAGCAGTACTTC.

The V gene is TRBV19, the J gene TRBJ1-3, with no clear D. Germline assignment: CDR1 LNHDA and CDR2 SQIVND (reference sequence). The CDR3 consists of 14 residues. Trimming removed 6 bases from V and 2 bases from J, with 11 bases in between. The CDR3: CASRKTVAGNTIYF. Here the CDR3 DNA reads TGTGCCAGTAGGAAAACAGTCGCTGGAAACACCATATATTTT.

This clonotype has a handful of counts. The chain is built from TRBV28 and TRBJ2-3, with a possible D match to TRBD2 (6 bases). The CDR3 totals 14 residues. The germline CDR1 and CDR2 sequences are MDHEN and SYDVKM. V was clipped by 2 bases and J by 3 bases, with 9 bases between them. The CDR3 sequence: CASSLASETDTQYF. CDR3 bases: TGTGCCAGCAGTTTAGCTAGCGAGACAGATACGCAGTATTTT.